The entry that follows covers one TCR beta chain sequence. This clonotype was seen repeatedly, ten times or more. The antigen this receptor binds is unknown. No base-level quality is on record; no much larger clone is a single base apart. This specimen belongs to a study of neurological immune-mediated disorders (dated by TCRdb to between 2017 and 2020). At the level of the whole study: Of the 35 or so multiple sclerosis patients, about 30 had relapsing-remitting MS and 3 had secondary progressive MS. Alongside PBMC samples, the set of some 97 TCR-beta libraries contained longitudinal samples, technical triplicates, and paired CD4+ and CD8+ T-cell subsets that had been sorted. The cohort was made up of 65 to 75 subjects, consisting of some 14 HAM/TSP patients, 34 multiple sclerosis patients and about 20 healthy controls. Longitudinal HAM/TSP and healthy donors had 3 time-points each (about 3-45 month intervals). Peripheral blood TCR-beta repertoires from HTLV-I-associated myelopathy (HAM/TSP) patients, multiple sclerosis patients and healthy controls were compared by UMI-based sequencing.

Beyond this particular receptor, the publication reports: No identical CDR3 amino acid sequences were shared among expanded clones across subjects, suggesting private TCR-beta repertoires in all groups. No clinical or MRI features were associated with the MS cluster, and the authors said that larger cohorts are needed. TCR clonal expansion was greatest in HAM/TSP patients and smallest in MS patients, who ranked below even healthy controls. Phylogenetic analysis grouped repertoires from 18 of 34 MS patients into a cluster of related CDR3 sequences, suggesting a possible repertoire-level signature.

The CDR3 contains 14 residues, cysteine and phenylalanine counted. Of all the DNA, just the CDR3 is kept, 42 bases in frame from base 1. V and J are truncated by 3 bases and 3 bases respectively, leaving an intervening sequence of 9 bases. Read against the paper, the sample's time point label means: longitudinal time-point 3. Unsorted PBMC libraries were generated from 2 million PBMCs stored in RNAlater at -80 °C until RNA extraction. Multiple sclerosis patients were enrolled in a US clinical protocol evaluating disease progression by magnetic resonance imaging. PBMCs were separated from peripheral blood using Ficoll-Hypaque density gradient centrifugation and then cryopreserved in liquid nitrogen. cDNA was synthesized by template-switch 5'RACE using a primer with a 10-nucleotide random unique molecular identifier that tagged each TCR transcript. Every sequencing run covered 15-18 subjects and yielded more than 170 million TCR-beta sequences. Total RNA was extracted with the RNeasy kit. TCR-beta VDJ regions were amplified with primers for the TCR constant region and the 5'RACE anchor, using the KAPA Real-time Library Amplification kit. A first PCR added sample indexes and Illumina adaptors, and a second PCR then raised library yield. After Ampure bead purification, the roughly 650 bp TCR product was size-selected on a 2% E-gel SizeSelection system. Library quality was checked on a Bioanalyzer, concentration was measured with Qubit, and libraries were quantified with the Kapa Library Quantification kit before pooling. Libraries were sequenced paired-end 2 x 150 bp on an Illumina HiSeq 2500. To increase sequence diversity, roughly 24-30% phiX was spiked into each library pool. Processing in the source paper ran as follows. Quality-filtered reads were processed with the UMI-based MiGEC pipeline, which removed over 80% of raw TCR sequences during error correction. VDJ genes were aligned to IMGT germline references, and clonotypes were defined by unique CDR3 amino acid sequence plus V-J genes. Clonal expansion, Shannon diversity and CDR3 relatedness were evaluated with VDJtools (CalcPairwiseDistances, ClusterSamples), while phylogenetic trees were built in CLCbio workbench. Using coefficient-of-variation modelling across technical triplicates, the study counted a clone as expanded if it had at least 8 unique UMIs. TCRdb took the public reads, trimmed them with fastp at Q25, ran MiXCR for clone calling and kept in-frame beta chains. Rows with one shared CDR3 protein collapse into an entry with the most common genes and DNA. The authors' filters were not applied to this entry. The sample table contains fewer than 85,000 distinct CDR3 sequences; only one count was recorded for about 4% of them. The ten largest clones capture approximately 5.7% of the sample.

The rearrangement combines TRBV12-3 or TRBV12-4 with TRBJ1-5; no D gene is confidently identified. What was sequenced was PBMCs. The TCR sequence derives from a woman aged 60-75 years with multiple sclerosis. The CDR3 is CASSFDRPNQPQHF. The DNA sequence follows: TGTGCCAGCAGTTTTGATAGGCCCAATCAGCCCCAGCATTTT.